These 15 T cell receptor beta chains share one sample of origin, sequenced in a study of blood T cell repertoires in COVID-19. Profiling relied on immunoSEQ multiplex PCR, and the TCRdb table lists in-frame clones only, not all of them. This sample yields around 140,000 clones, of which around 84% are seen a single time; about a sixth belongs to the top ten. Source material: peripheral blood. The origin of the receptors is a woman older than 75 with acute or convalescent COVID-19.

The chain joins TRBV11-2 to TRBJ1-1; 7 nucleotides agree with TRBD1. Germline CDR1 reads SGHAT; CDR2 reads FQNNGV. The junction had 4 bases not matched to a gene; V was cut back by 1 base and J by 5 bases. The CDR3 consists of 14 residues. The CDR3, as DNA: TGTGCCAGCAGCTTAGTCAGGGGGACAACTGAAGCTTTCTTT. As protein: CASSLVRGTTEAFF.

The rearrangement joins TRBV10-3 to TRBJ2-2; 9 positions match TRBD2. CDR1 ENHRY and CDR2 SYGVKD come from the germline V gene. Trimming cost V 0 bases and J 6 bases; bases outside gene matches: 2. The length of the CDR3 is 15 residues. CDR3 sequence: CAISESGGRAGELFF. The CDR3 bases are TGTGCCATCAGTGAGTCTGGCGGGAGGGCCGGGGAGCTGTTTTTT.

The chain employs TRBV15 and TRBJ2-7; tentatively, D is TRBD1 (6 bases). CDR1 and CDR2 from the germline V gene are LNHNV and YYDKDF (reference sequence). Trimming pared 1 base from V and 5 bases from J, leaving 18 bases between. There are 16 residues in the CDR3. The CDR3 loop reads CATSRGARGFSDEQYF. The CDR3 DNA sequence: TGTGCCACCAGCAGAGGAGCCAGGGGCTTCTCGGACGAGCAGTACTTC.

Concerning this clone itself: This CDR3 is also generated by other DNA sequences in the sample. The rearrangement joins TRBV18 to TRBJ2-2; 8 positions match TRBD1. The V gene's germline CDR1 is KGHSH and CDR2 LQKENI. V was pared by 6 bases and J by 2 bases, with 5 bases of the junction left unmatched. The CDR3 runs to 15 residues. In DNA, the CDR3 is TGTGCCAGCTCCCCCGGGACAGGAAACACCGGGGAGCTGTTTTTT. Protein product: CASSPGTGNTGELFF.

As regards this clone: One end of the junction fails to match germline, which may point to a read error. The CDR3 sequence: CASTLHLGATSYNEQFF. CDR3 coding DNA: TGTGCCAGCACCTTACACTTGGGGGCTACTTCCTACAATGAGCAGTTCTTC. The chain links TRBV7-8 to TRBJ2-1; a weak D match, TRBD1 (6 bases). The CDR3 has 17 residues. Germline V lookup: CDR1 SGHVS, CDR2 FQNEAQ. The full variable domain, completed using reference TRBV7-8 and TRBJ2-1, is GAGVSQSPRYKVAKRGQDVALRCDPISGHVSLFWYQQALGQGPEFLTYFQNEAQLDKSGLPSDRFFAERPEGSVSTLKIQRTQQEDSAVYLCASTLHLGATSYNEQFFGPGTRLTVL.

This clone was recorded once. This chain links TRBV5-4 with TRBJ2-4, with unresolved D. The CDR3 extends over 14 amino acids. Germline CDR1 reads SGHNT; CDR2 reads YYREEE (reference sequence). With 0 bases removed from V and 4 bases from J, the gap between germline ends came to 8 bases. The CDR3 region is CASSLALRKNIQYF. CDR3 bases: TGTGCCAGCAGCTTGGCTTTGCGGAAAAACATTCAGTACTTC.

This clone has just one count. The chain combines TRBV3-1 (or the pseudogene TRBV3-2) with TRBJ2-7, with no clear D. The CDR3 spans 14 residues. V gave up 4 bases and J gave up 0 bases, with 10 bases separating them. Germline lookup yields CDR1 LGHDT and CDR2 YNNKEL (reference sequence). The CDR3 DNA reads as TGTGCCAGCAGCCCCCCCCGGAGCTCCTACGAGCAGTACTTC. This codes for CASSPPRSSYEQYF.

The chain is built from TRBV6-6 and TRBJ1-5; D is uncertain. This CDR3 is 15 amino acids long. Germline values: CDR1 MNHNY, CDR2 SVGAGI (reference sequence). The V end lost 10 bases, the J end lost 0 bases, and 16 bases lay between the germline ends. The chain's CDR3 is CATTGGQYSNQPQHF. The CDR3, as DNA: TGTGCCACTACGGGCGGGCAGTATAGCAATCAGCCCCAGCATTTT.

The chain is built from TRBV7-2 and TRBJ1-2, with 7 bases fitting TRBD1. V shed 5 bases and J 6 bases; nucleotides not matched to a gene: 6. Germline-derived CDR1 and CDR2 are SGHTA and FQGNSA. The CDR3 is 13 amino acids. The CDR3 DNA reads as TGTGCCAGCAGCCCCCGCAGGGGGGATGGCTACACCTTC. It codes for CASSPRRGDGYTF.

This sequence joins TRBV5-8 and TRBJ1-2; no definite D call. V lost 1 base and J lost 1, with 8 bases in between. Germline V CDR1 and CDR2: SGHTS, YDEGEE. CDR3 length: 14 residues. The CDR3 loop reads CASSLRSVNYGYTF. Here the CDR3 DNA reads TGTGCCAGCAGCTTGAGATCAGTTAACTATGGCTACACCTTC.

The genes are TRBV6-5 and TRBJ1-6, with D possibly being TRBD1 (5 bases). The CDR3 contains 15 residues. Looked up from germline, CDR1 is MNHEY and CDR2 is SVGAGI. With 5 bases removed from V and 8 bases from J, the gap between germline ends came to 16 bases. This chain's CDR3 is CASSTDTAGDSPLHF. DNA of the CDR3: TGTGCCAGCAGTACGGACACCGCCGGAGATTCACCCCTCCACTTT.

The chain carries TRBV7-9 and TRBJ2-5, with D maybe TRBD1 (6 bases). There are 13 residues in the CDR3. The germline V gene has CDR1 SEHNR and CDR2 FQNEAQ (reference sequence). Trimming shortened V by 11 bases and J by 4 bases, and 17 bases separated the two germline ends. The CDR3 bases are TGTGCCTTCGATAAGGGACACAGAGAGACCCAGTACTTC. Its translation: CAFDKGHRETQYF.

This clone came up a few times. This rearrangement joins TRBV3-1 (or the pseudogene TRBV3-2) to TRBJ1-4, with TRBD1 as a possible D gene (6 bases). The CDR3 sequence is 14 residues long. V was trimmed by 4 bases and J by 7 bases, leaving 13 bases between them. The germline V gene encodes CDR1 LGHDT and CDR2 YNNKEL (reference sequence). CDR3 protein: CASSRSGTSEKLFF. The DNA of the CDR3 is TGTGCCAGCAGCCGCTCCGGGACAAGTGAAAAACTGTTTTTT.

The V call is TRBV6-2 or TRBV6-3, the J call TRBJ2-1, with TRBD2 identical over 8 bases. This CDR3 has 16 residues. With V trimmed by 2 bases and J by 4 bases, 7 bases remained unmatched. Germline loops: CDR1 MNHEY, CDR2 SVGEGT. The DNA for the CDR3 is TGTGCCAGCAGTTACCCCCTAGCGGGCCCGTACAATGAGCAGTTCTTC. The encoded protein is CASSYPLAGPYNEQFF.

J is TRBJ2-5 and V is TRBV7-2, with 8 bases fitting TRBD2. Germline loops: CDR1 SGHTA, CDR2 FQGNSA. The length of the CDR3 is 14 residues. Trimming cost V 2 bases and J 5 bases; bases outside gene matches: 4. The DNA of the CDR3 is TGTGCCAGCAGCTTATTGACTAGCGTTGAGACCCAGTACTTC. This sequence encodes CASSLLTSVETQYF.